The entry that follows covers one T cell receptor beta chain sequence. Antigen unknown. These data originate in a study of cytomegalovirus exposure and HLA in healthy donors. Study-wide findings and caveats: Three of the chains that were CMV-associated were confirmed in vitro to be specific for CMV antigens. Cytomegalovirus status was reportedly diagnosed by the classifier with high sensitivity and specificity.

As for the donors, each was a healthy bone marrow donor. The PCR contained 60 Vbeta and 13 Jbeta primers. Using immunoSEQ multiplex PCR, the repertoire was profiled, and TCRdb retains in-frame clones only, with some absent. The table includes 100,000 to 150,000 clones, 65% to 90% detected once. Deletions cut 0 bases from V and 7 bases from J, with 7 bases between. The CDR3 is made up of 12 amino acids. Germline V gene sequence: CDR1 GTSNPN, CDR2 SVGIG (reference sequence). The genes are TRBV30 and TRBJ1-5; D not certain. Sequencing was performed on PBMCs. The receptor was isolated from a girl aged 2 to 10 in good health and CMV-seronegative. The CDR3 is CAWSVGVQPQHF. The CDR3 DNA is TGTGCCTGGAGTGTAGGAGTGCAGCCCCAGCATTTT.